The 5 T cell receptor beta chains given below trace back to one sample, sequenced in a study of CD8 T cell repertoires and HIV-1 epitope variants. Libraries were prepared by immunoSEQ multiplex PCR; TCRdb keeps only in-frame clonotypes and omits some of them. The sample contains 90,000 or so clones, approximately 70% of which appear only once. Sequencing used uncultured baseline CD8+ T cells from peripheral blood mononuclear cells (PBMCs). These receptors were taken from a male donor with HIV.

This clone was seen a handful of times. The chain combines TRBV6-1 with TRBJ1-5; D is uncertain. The CDR3 is made up of 13 amino acids. Trimming took 7 bases from V and 0 from J, leaving 7 bases between them. Looked up from germline, CDR1 is MNHNS and CDR2 is SASEGT. CDR3 region: CASTTYSNQPQHF. The CDR3 DNA follows: TGTGCCAGCACTACCTATAGCAATCAGCCCCAGCATTTT.

The genes are TRBV28 and TRBJ1-2, with D unclear. From germline, CDR1 is MDHEN and CDR2 SYDVKM. The CDR3 length is 11 residues. Trimming removed 7 bases from V and 0 bases from J, with 3 bases in between. CDR3 residues: CASTSNYGYTF. DNA of the CDR3: TGTGCCAGCACCTCTAACTATGGCTACACCTTC.

This chain uses TRBV14 with TRBJ2-1; 8 bases are shared with TRBD2. Germline CDR1 and CDR2: SGHDN and FVKESK. The CDR3 loop spans 16 amino acids. V dropped 2 bases and J dropped 10; count of bases not matched to a gene: 13. This chain's CDR3 is CASSQMYRTSHPEQFF. For the CDR3, the DNA is TGTGCCAGCAGCCAAATGTATCGGACTAGCCATCCGGAGCAGTTCTTC.

The J gene is TRBJ2-1, the V gene TRBV7-6, with D perhaps given as TRBD1 or TRBD2 (6 bases each). The CDR3 spans 15 residues. V gave up 3 bases and J gave up 10 bases, with 19 bases separating them. Germline V CDR1 and CDR2: SGHVS, FNYEAQ. The CDR3 reads CASSFSPSGGTEQFF. The DNA for the CDR3 is TGTGCCAGCAGCTTCTCCCCTTCTGGGGGGACAGAGCAGTTCTTC.

This CDR3 reads CASSPQGHSSTEAFF. Here the CDR3 DNA reads TGTGCCAGCAGCCCCCAGGGACACTCTAGCACTGAAGCTTTCTTT. This chain links TRBV9 with TRBJ1-1; D may be TRBD1 (6 bases). Trimming took 4 bases from V and 4 from J, leaving 17 bases between them. The germline V gene encodes CDR1 SGDLS and CDR2 YYNGEE. The CDR3 sequence is 15 residues long.